The 7 T cell receptor beta chains below come from one sample, sequenced in a study of vaccination and CD4 T cells after COVID-19. Treatment specified: approximately 11-day PBMC culture with coronavirus spike peptide pools or control peptides (ViraFEST assay). The antigens for these receptors are not known. The Oncomine TCR Beta short-read assay was what sequenced the DNA obtained from cultured CD4+ T cells. Via MiXCR, TCRdb re-called the PCR reads, giving one row per CDR3 protein. Counted here are around 11,000 distinct CDR3 sequences, approximately 64% occurring once; the ten biggest clones make up approximately 25%. This sample comprised CD4+ T cells from blood, cultured in vitro, obtained before SARS-CoV-2 vaccination. These receptors all stem from a human donor who had recovered from COVID-19.

The J gene is TRBJ2-3, the V gene TRBV2; D remains ambiguous. V dropped 5 bases and J dropped 10 bases, with 16 bases sitting between them. CDR3 length: 13 amino acids. CDR1 and CDR2 from the germline V gene are SNHLY and FYNNEI. CDR3 nucleotide sequence: TGTGCCAGCAGTCCCGAAAGGAGATACGCGCAGTATTTT. Translated, it gives CASSPERRYAQYF.

The chain recombines TRBV20-1 with TRBJ2-1; no definite D call. Germline CDR1 DFQATT, CDR2 SNEGSKA (reference sequence). This CDR3 region has 12 residues. Deletions cut 3 bases from V and 4 bases from J, with 7 bases between. The CDR3 loop reads CSASLVYNEQFF. DNA for the CDR3: TGCAGTGCTAGTCTGGTATACAATGAGCAGTTCTTC.

J is TRBJ1-5 and V is TRBV28; D unresolved. Trimming removed 2 bases from V and 0 bases from J, with 5 bases in between. Germline V lookup: CDR1 MDHEN, CDR2 SYDVKM. The CDR3 totals 14 residues. In DNA, the CDR3 is TGTGCCAGCAGTTTACTACTTAGCAATCAGCCCCAGCATTTT. The encoded protein is CASSLLLSNQPQHF.

This clonotype was seen a few times. The chain has TRBV24-1 and TRBJ1-1, with 7 bases that match TRBD1. Germline V CDR1 and CDR2: KGHDR, SFDVKD. J was trimmed by 1 base and V by 3 bases; bases with no gene match: 1. This CDR3 has 14 amino acids. The CDR3 sequence is CATSDRTGNTEAFF. CDR3 bases: TGTGCCACCAGTGATAGGACAGGGAACACTGAAGCTTTCTTT.

This clonotype occurred once. The chain joins TRBV15 to TRBJ2-7; perhaps TRBD2 as D (5 bases). Germline V CDR1 and CDR2: LNHNV, YYDKDF (reference sequence). This CDR3 spans 16 amino acids. Trimming took 2 bases from V and 1 from J, leaving 15 bases between them. The CDR3 DNA reads as TGTGCCACCAGCAGACTGGACTCGTTAATATCCTACGAGCAGTACTTC. Translated: CATSRLDSLISYEQYF.

The chain combines TRBV5-4 with TRBJ1-2, with D possibly matching TRBD1 (6 bases). CDR3 length: 14 amino acids. CDR1 is SGHNT, CDR2 YYREEE, per germline (reference sequence). With 1 base removed from V and 7 bases from J, the gap between germline ends came to 14 bases. Written as DNA, the CDR3 is TGTGCCAGCAGCTTGCCAGGGGAGGGTAGTGGCTACACCTTC. This translates into CASSLPGEGSGYTF.

The chain links TRBV20-1 to TRBJ2-5; no reliable D call. V lost 3 bases, J lost 9 bases, and 8 bases lay in between. The CDR3 loop spans 10 amino acids. Germline lookup yields CDR1 DFQATT and CDR2 SNEGSKA (reference sequence). CDR3 DNA sequence: TGCAGTGCTAGGGGAACGGCCCAGTACTTC. Amino acids: CSARGTAQYF.